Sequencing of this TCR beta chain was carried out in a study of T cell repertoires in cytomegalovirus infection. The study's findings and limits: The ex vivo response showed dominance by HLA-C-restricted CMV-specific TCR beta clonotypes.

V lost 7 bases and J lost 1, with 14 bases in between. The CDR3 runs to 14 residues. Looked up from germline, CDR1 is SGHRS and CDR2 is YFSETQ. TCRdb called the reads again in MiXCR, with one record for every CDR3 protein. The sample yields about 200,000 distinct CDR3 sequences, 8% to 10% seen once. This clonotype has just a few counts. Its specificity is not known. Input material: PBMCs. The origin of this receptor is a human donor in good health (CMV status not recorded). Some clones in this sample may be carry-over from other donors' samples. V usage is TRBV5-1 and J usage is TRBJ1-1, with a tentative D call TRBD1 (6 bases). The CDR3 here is CASAQQQGNTEAFF. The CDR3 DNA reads TGCGCCAGCGCTCAGCAACAGGGGAACACTGAAGCTTTCTTT.